Below are 7 T cell receptor beta chains sequenced from a single sample in a study of blood T cell repertoires in COVID-19 (dated by TCRdb to about 2020). Library construction relied on the immunoSEQ multiplex PCR assay. TCRdb limited this immuneACCESS table to in-frame rearrangements with V and J called. A share of clones is missing; checked studies link under half to unresolved V genes, and the rest is unexplained. For this sample there are 260,000 or so clones; 85% appear just once. Roughly 2.7% of the sample is in the top ten clones. Sequenced sample: PBMCs or T cells enriched from blood (not recorded which). The source is a woman aged 45 to 65 who had recovered from COVID-19.

This rearrangement joins TRBV5-5 to TRBJ2-7, with D possibly being TRBD1 (5 bases). The CDR3 covers 19 residues. CDR1 is SGHKS and CDR2 is YYEKEE in the germline V gene (reference sequence). Trimming removed 2 bases from V and 2 bases from J, with 26 bases in between. CDR3 nucleotides: TGTGCCAGCAGCTTAGATCGTTTTCAGGACATTAGACCTCCCTACGAGCAGTACTTC. Translation: CASSLDRFQDIRPPYEQYF.

In its sample, this clone was seen once. The chain uses TRBV19 and TRBJ1-6; D uncertain. From germline, CDR1 is LNHDA and CDR2 SQIVND (reference sequence). Trimming left V 7 bases short and J 2 bases short, with 9 bases between. This CDR3 is 14 amino acids long. In nucleotides, the CDR3 is TGTGCCAGTAAAGCCGGGACCTATAATTCACCCCTCCACTTT. It specifies CASKAGTYNSPLHF.

This clone was detected only once. This chain links TRBV30 with TRBJ2-7; 7 nucleotides agree with TRBD1. CDR1 is GTSNPN, CDR2 SVGIG, per germline (reference sequence). J was trimmed by 2 bases and V by 3 bases; bases with no gene match: 4. CDR3 length: 13 amino acids. The CDR3 here is CAWRNRGTYEQYF. For the CDR3, the DNA is TGTGCCTGGAGAAACAGGGGTACCTACGAGCAGTACTTC.

The chain links TRBV27 to TRBJ2-3; possible D gene TRBD1, 5 bases. Germline V lookup: CDR1 MNHEY, CDR2 SMNVEV (reference sequence). CDR3 size: 16 residues. V was clipped by 0 bases and J by 4 bases, with 14 bases between them. CDR3 DNA sequence: TGTGCCAGCAGTTTATCGATGGTCAGGGTCGCAGATACGCAGTATTTT. Residues: CASSLSMVRVADTQYF.

This clone has more than one count but fewer than ten. The chain couples TRBV28 to TRBJ1-1; 9 bases match TRBD1. The trim removed 4 bases at V and 2 bases at J, leaving 5 bases unmatched. Germline lookup yields CDR1 MDHEN and CDR2 SYDVKM. The CDR3 contains 15 residues. CDR3 bases: TGTGCCAGCAGTTCCCACAGGGGGCGTAACACTGAAGCTTTCTTT. It translates to CASSSHRGRNTEAFF.

The rearrangement links TRBV6-5 to TRBJ2-2; TRBD1 matches at 10 bases. Per germline, CDR1 MNHEY and CDR2 SVGAGI. There are 15 residues in the CDR3. The J segment lost 5 bases and the V segment lost 6 bases, leaving 6 bases of the junction unmatched. The CDR3 loop is CASRRQGAKTGELFF. The DNA for the CDR3 is TGTGCCAGCAGGAGACAGGGGGCAAAAACCGGGGAGCTGTTTTTT.

This chain uses TRBV19 with TRBJ2-1; the match to TRBD1 covers 9 bases. The CDR3 totals 14 residues. Germline-derived CDR1 and CDR2 are LNHDA and SQIVND (reference sequence). J was trimmed by 9 bases and V by 5 bases; bases with no gene match: 8. CDR3 DNA sequence: TGTGCCAGTAGTCCTAGATCGACAGGGGGTGAGCAGTTCTTC. The encoded protein is CASSPRSTGGEQFF. The whole variable domain, filled in from reference TRBV19 and TRBJ2-1, reads DGGITQSPKYLFRKEGQNVTLSCEQNLNHDAMYWYRQDPGQGLRLIYYSQIVNDFQKGDIAEGYSVSREKKESFPLTVTSAQKNPTAFYLCASSPRSTGGEQFFGPGTRLTVL.